Described below is a single T cell receptor beta chain sequence and its context. The data were taken from a study of quantifying T cell responses using KT2 cells. Study at large: cDNA was made from DNase-treated RNA using alpha and beta constant primers. The second PCR was a qPCR stopped at a predetermined fluorescence threshold.

Germline CDR1 reads MGHRA; CDR2 reads YSYEKL. Deletions cut 1 base from V and 0 bases from J, with 7 bases between. The CDR3 runs to 15 residues. KT2, a clone with a known TCR, was spiked into unfractionated PBMC. A single-stranded UMI oligo with SP2 sequence was ligated to cDNA 3' ends. First-round PCR used 3 to 4 cycles and beta primers RC1.1 and RC1.2 covering TRBC1 and TRBC2. TCRdb re-called the UMI-ligation and nested PCR reads through MiXCR, storing one row per CDR3 protein. The repertoire has tens of thousands of distinct CDR3 sequences, 7.3% of them found once; the top ten carry 15% to 19%. The chain joins TRBV4-1 to TRBJ1-3; D is ambiguous. The receptor was isolated from a human donor. What was sequenced was PBMCs spiked with cells of the T cell clone KT2. The CDR3 here is CASSQVLSSGNTIYF. CDR3 DNA: TGCGCCAGCAGCCAAGTCCTAAGCTCTGGAAACACCATATATTTT.